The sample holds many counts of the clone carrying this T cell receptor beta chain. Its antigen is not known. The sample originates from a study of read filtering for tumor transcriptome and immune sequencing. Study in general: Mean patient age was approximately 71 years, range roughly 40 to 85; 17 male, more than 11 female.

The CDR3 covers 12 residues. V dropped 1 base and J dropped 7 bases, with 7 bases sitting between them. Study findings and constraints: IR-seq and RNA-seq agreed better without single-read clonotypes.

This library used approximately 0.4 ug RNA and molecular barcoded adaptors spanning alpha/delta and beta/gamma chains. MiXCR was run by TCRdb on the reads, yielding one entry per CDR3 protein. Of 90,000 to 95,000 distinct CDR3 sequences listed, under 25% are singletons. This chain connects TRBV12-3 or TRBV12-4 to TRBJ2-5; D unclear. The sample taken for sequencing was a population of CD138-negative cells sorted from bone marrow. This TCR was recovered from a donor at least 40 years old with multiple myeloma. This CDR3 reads CASSLGVGTQYF. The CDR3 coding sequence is TGTGCCAGCAGTTTAGGGGTTGGGACCCAGTACTTC.